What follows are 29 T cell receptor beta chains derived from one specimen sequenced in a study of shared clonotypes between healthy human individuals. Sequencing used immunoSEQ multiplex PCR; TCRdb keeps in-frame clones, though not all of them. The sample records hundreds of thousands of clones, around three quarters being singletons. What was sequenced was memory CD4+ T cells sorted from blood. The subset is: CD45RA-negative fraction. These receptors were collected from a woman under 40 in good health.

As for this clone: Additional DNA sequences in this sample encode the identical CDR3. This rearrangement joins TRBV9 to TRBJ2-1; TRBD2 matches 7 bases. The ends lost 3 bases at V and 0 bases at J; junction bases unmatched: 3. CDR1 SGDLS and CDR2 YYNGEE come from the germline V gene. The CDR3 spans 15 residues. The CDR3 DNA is TGTGCCAGCAGCGCTAGCGGCAGCTCCTACAATGAGCAGTTCTTC. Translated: CASSASGSSYNEQFF. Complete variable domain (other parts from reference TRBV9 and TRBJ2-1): DSGVTQTPKHLITATGQRVTLRCSPRSGDLSVYWYQQSLDQGLQFLIQYYNGEERAKGNILERFSAQQFPDLHSELNLSSLELGDSALYFCASSASGSSYNEQFFGPGTRLTVL.

For the CDR3, the DNA is TGTGCCAGCAGCTTAGTAGCCGGTGCCTATGGCTACACCTTC. Translated: CASSLVAGAYGYTF. The chain recombines TRBV11-2 with TRBJ1-2; no clear D gene. The V gene lost 1 base and the J gene lost 4 bases, with 10 bases spanning the gap. This CDR3 comprises 14 residues. Germline loops: CDR1 SGHAT, CDR2 FQNNGV.

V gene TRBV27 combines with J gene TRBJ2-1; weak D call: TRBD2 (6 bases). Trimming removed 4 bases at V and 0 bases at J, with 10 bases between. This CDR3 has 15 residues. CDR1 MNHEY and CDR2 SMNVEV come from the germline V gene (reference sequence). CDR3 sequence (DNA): TGTGCCAGCAGTTCTAGCGTCAGCTCCTACAATGAGCAGTTCTTC. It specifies CASSSSVSSYNEQFF.

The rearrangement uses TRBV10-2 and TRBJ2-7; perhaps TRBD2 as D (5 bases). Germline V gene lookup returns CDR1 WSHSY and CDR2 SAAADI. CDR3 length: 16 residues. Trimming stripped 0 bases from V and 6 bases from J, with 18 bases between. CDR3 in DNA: TGCGCCAGCAGTGAGTCTACGTCATACCTAGGAGGCGAGCAGTACTTC. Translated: CASSESTSYLGGEQYF.

As DNA, the CDR3 is TGTGCCACCAGCAGAGACCACCAAGAGACCCAGTACTTC. Its translation: CATSRDHQETQYF. The rearrangement joins TRBV15 to TRBJ2-5; no clear D gene. The germline V and J ends were trimmed by 0 bases and 0 bases, with 2 bases remaining between them. CDR3 size: 13 residues. Germline V lookup: CDR1 LNHNV, CDR2 YYDKDF (reference sequence). Together with reference TRBV15 and TRBJ2-5, the CDR3 gives the full variable domain: DAMVIQNPRYQVTQFGKPVTLSCSQTLNHNVMYWYQQKSSQAPKLLFHYYDKDFNNEADTPDNFQSRRPNTSFCFLDIRSPGLGDTAMYLCATSRDHQETQYFGPGTRLLVL.

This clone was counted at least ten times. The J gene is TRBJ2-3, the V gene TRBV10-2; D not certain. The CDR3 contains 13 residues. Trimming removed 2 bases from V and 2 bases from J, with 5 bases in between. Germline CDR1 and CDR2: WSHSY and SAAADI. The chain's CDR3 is CASSEANTDTQYF. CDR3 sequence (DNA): TGCGCCAGCAGTGAGGCGAACACAGATACGCAGTATTTT.

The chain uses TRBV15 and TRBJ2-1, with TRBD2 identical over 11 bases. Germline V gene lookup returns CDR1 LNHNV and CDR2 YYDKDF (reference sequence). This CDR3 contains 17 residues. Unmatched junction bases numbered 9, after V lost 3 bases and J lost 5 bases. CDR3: CATSSWPSGRFNNEQFF. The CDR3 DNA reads TGTGCCACCAGCAGTTGGCCTAGCGGGAGGTTTAACAATGAGCAGTTCTTC.

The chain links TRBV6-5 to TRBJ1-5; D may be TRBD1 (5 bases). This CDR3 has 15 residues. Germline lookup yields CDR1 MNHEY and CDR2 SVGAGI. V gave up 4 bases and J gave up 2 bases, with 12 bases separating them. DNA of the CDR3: TGTGCCAGCAGTTTCGCCCAGGGAGGCAATCAGCCCCAGCATTTT. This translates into CASSFAQGGNQPQHF.

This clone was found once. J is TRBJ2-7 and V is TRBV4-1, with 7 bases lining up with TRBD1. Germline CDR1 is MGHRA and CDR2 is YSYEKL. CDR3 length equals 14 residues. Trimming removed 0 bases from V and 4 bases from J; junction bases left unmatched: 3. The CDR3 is CASSQDARGYEQYF. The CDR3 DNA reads TGCGCCAGCAGCCAAGATGCCAGGGGGTACGAGCAGTACTTC.

The CDR3 region is CASRGTLGGGYNEQFF. DNA for the CDR3: TGTGCCAGCAGGGGGACTCTGGGCGGGGGTTACAATGAGCAGTTCTTC. The genes are TRBV28 and TRBJ2-1; 7 bases are a match to TRBD2. The germline gives CDR1 MDHEN, CDR2 SYDVKM. There are 16 residues in the CDR3. Losses at the gene ends were 6 bases for V and 4 bases for J; bases not matched to a gene: 12.

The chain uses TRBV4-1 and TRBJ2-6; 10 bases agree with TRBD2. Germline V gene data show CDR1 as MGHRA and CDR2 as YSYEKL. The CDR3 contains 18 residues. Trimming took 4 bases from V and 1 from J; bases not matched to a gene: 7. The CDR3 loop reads CASSRSSGRSSGANVLTF. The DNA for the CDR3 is TGCGCCAGCAGCCGTTCTAGCGGGAGATCATCTGGGGCCAACGTCCTGACTTTC.

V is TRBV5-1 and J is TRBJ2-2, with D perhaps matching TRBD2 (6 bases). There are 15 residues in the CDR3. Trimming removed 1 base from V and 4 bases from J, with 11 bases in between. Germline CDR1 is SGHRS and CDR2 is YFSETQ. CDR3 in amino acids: CASSLSAGITGELFF. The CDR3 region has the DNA TGCGCCAGCAGCTTGAGTGCGGGAATCACCGGGGAGCTGTTTTTT.

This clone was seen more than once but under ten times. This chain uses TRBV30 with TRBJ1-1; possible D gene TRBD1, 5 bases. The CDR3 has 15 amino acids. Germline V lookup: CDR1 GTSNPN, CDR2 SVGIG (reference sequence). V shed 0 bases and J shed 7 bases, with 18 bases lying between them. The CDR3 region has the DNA TGTGCCTGGAGTGTAAGTACCCACAGGCTATATGAAGCTTTCTTT. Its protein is CAWSVSTHRLYEAFF.

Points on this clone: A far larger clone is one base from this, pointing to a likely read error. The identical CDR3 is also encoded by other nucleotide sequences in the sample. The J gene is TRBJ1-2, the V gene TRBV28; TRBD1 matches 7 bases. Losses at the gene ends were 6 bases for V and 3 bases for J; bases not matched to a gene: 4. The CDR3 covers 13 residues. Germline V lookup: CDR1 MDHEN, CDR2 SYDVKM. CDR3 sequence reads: CASSPTGDYGYTF. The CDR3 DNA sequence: TGTGCCAGCAGCCCCACAGGGGACTATGGCTACACCTTC.

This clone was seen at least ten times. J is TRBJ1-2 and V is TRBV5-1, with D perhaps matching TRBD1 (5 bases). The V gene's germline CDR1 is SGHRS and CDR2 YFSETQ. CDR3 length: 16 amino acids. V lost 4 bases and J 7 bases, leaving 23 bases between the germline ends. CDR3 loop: CASSPGGSSEGSGYTF. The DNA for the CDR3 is TGCGCCAGCAGCCCGGGTGGGAGCTCAGAGGGGTCTGGCTACACCTTC.

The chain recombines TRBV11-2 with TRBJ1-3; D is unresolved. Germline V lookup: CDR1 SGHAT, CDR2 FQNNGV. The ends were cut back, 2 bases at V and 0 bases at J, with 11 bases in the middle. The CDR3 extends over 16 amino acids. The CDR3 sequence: CASSLTVANSGNTIYF. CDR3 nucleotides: TGTGCCAGCAGCTTAACAGTAGCGAACTCTGGAAACACCATATATTTT.

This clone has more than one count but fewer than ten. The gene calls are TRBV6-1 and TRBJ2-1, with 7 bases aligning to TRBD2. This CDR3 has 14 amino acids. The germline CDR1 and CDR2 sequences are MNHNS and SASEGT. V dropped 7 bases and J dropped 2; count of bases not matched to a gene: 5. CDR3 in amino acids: CASIGTTPYNEQFF. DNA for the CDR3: TGTGCCAGCATAGGGACTACCCCCTACAATGAGCAGTTCTTC.

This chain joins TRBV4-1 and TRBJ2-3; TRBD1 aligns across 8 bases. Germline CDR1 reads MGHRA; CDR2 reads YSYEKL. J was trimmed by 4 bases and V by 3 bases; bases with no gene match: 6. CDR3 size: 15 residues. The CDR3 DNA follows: TGCGCCAGCAGCCACGGACAGGGAGTATCAGATACGCAGTATTTT. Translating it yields CASSHGQGVSDTQYF.

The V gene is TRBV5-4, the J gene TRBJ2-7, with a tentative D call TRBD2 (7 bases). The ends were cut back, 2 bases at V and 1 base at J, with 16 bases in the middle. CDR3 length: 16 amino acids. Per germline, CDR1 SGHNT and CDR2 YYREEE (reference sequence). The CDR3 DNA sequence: TGTGCCAGCAGCTTAGGGGGGGAGGTAGGGTCCTACGAGCAGTACTTC. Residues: CASSLGGEVGSYEQYF. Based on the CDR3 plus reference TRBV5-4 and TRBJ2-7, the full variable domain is ETGVTQSPTHLIKTRGQQVTLRCSSQSGHNTVSWYQQALGQGPQFIFQYYREEENGRGNFPPRFSGLQFPNYSSELNVNALELDDSALYLCASSLGGEVGSYEQYFGPGTRLTVT.

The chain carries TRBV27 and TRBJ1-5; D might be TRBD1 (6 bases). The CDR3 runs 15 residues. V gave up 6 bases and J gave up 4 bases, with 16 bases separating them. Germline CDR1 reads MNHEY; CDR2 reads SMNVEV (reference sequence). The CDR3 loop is CASRKLDRTNQPQHF. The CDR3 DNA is TGTGCCAGCAGGAAACTTGACAGGACTAATCAGCCCCAGCATTTT.

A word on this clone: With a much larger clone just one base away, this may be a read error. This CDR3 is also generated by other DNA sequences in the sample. In DNA form, the CDR3 reads TGCGCCAGCAGTGACACAGATACGCAGTATTTT. It specifies CASSDTDTQYF. The J gene is TRBJ2-3, the V gene TRBV10-1; D remains unclear. Trimming removed 3 bases from V and 2 bases from J, with 0 bases in between. Germline CDR1 reads WNHNN; CDR2 reads SYGVQD (reference sequence). This CDR3 region has 11 residues.

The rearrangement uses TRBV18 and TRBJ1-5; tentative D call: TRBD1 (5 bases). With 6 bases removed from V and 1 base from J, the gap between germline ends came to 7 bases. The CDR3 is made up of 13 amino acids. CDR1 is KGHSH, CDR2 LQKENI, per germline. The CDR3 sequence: CASSGGSNQPQHF. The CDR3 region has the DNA TGTGCCAGCTCGGGGGGAAGCAATCAGCCCCAGCATTTT.

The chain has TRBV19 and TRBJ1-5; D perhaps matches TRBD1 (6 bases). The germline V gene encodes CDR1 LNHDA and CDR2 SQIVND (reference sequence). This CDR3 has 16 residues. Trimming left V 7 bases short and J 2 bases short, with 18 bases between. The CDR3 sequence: CASTLLVRGGNQPQHF. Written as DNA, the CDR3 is TGTGCCAGTACCCTCCTAGTCAGGGGTGGCAATCAGCCCCAGCATTTT.

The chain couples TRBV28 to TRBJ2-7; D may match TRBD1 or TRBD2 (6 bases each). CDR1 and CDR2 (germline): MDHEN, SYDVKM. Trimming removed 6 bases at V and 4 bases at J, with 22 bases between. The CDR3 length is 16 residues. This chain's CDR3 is CASRTPIQGGWYEQYF. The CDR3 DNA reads TGTGCCAGCAGAACCCCCATACAGGGAGGCTGGTACGAGCAGTACTTC. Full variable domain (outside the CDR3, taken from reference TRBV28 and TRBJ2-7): DVKVTQSSRYLVKRTGEKVFLECVQDMDHENMFWYRQDPGLGLRLIYFSYDVKMKEKGDIPEGYSVSREKKERFSLILESASTNQTSMYLCASRTPIQGGWYEQYFGPGTRLTVT.

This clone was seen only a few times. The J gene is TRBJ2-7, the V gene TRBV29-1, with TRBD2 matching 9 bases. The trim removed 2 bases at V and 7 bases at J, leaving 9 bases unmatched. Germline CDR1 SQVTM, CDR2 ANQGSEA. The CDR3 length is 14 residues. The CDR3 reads CSVEKVAGAEEQYF. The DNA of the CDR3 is TGCAGCGTTGAAAAGGTAGCGGGAGCGGAAGAGCAGTACTTC.

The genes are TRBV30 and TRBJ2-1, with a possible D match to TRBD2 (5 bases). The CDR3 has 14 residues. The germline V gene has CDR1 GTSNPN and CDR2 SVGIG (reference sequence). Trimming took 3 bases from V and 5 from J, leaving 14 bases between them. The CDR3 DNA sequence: TGTGCCTGGAGCGCGTCGGGAACCGACAATGAGCAGTTCTTC. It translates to CAWSASGTDNEQFF.

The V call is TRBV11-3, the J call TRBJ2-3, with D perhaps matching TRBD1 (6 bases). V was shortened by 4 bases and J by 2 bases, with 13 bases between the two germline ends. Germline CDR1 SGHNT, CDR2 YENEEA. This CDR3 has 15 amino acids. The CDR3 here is CASSSKTGLTDTQYF. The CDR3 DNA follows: TGTGCCAGCAGCTCAAAGACAGGACTCACAGATACGCAGTATTTT.

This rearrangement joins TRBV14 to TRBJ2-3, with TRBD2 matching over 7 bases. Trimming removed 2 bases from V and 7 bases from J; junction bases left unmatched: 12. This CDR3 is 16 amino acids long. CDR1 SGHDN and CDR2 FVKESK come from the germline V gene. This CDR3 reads CASSQLGLPMTNTQYF. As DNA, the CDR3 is TGTGCCAGCAGCCAATTGGGACTACCAATGACGAATACGCAGTATTTT.

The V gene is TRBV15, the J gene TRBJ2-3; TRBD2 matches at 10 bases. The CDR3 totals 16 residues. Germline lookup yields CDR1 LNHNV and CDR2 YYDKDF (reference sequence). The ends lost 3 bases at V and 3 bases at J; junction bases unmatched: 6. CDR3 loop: CATSRGSGRATDTQYF. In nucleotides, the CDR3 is TGTGCCACCAGCAGGGGAAGCGGGAGGGCTACAGATACGCAGTATTTT.